This entry features one TCR beta chain sequence. Its specificity is not known. The PCR had 60 Vbeta and 13 Jbeta primers. TCRdb keeps only in-frame clones here, not all; method: immunoSEQ multiplex PCR. Counted here are tens of thousands of clones, 70% to 85% occurring once; the ten biggest clones make up more than 9.5%. The data were taken from a study of cytomegalovirus exposure and HLA in healthy donors. On the study more broadly: HLA-typed donors contributed about 85 million unique TCRs, which were held in an early data release. Points from the study as a whole: Prior analysis indicated that the majority of TCR beta V segments exhibited productivity approximately 87% or approximately 30% of the time. The classifier reportedly diagnosed cytomegalovirus status with high specificity and sensitivity.

Sequences were obtained from PBMCs. The TCR sequence derives from a human donor in good health.

The CDR3 loop is CASSVNKGLGETQYF. The CDR3 region has the DNA TGTGCCAGCAGTGTAAATAAGGGGTTGGGAGAGACCCAGTACTTC. This chain uses TRBV25-1 with TRBJ2-5, with D perhaps matching TRBD1 (5 bases). Per the germline V gene, CDR1 is MGHDK and CDR2 is SYGVNS. The CDR3 is 15 amino acids. Trimming removed 4 bases from V and 4 bases from J, with 16 bases in between.